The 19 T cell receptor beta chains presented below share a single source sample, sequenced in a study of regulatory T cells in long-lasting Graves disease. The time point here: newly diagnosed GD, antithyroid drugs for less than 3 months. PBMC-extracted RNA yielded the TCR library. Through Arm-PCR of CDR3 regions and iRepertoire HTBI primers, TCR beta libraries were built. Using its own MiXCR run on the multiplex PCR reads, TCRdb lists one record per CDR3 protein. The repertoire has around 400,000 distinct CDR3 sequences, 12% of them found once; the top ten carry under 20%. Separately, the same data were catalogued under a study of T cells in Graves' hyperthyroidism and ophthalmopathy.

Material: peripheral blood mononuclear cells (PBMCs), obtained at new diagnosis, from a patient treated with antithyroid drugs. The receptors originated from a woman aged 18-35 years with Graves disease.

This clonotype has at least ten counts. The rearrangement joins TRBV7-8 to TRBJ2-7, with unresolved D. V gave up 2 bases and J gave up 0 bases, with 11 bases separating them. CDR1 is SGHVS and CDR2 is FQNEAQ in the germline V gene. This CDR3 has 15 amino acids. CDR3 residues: CASSLLWWSSYEQYF. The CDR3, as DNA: TGTGCCAGCAGCTTACTCTGGTGGAGCTCCTACGAGCAGTACTTC.

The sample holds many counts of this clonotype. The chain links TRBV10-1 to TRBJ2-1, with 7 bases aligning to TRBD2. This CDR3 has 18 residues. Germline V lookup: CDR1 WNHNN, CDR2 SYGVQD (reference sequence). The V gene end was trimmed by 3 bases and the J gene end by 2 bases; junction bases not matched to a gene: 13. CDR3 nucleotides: TGCGCCAGCAGTGACCCCCGTGGGAGCGGGGACGCCTACAATGAGCAGTTCTTC. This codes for CASSDPRGSGDAYNEQFF.

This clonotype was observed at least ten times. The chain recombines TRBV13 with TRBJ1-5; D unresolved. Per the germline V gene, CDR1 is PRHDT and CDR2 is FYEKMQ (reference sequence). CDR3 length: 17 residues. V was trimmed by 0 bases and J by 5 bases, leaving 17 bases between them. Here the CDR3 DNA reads TGTGCCAGCAGCTTAGGTCAACGGGGAGGAAATGATCAGCCCCAGCATTTT. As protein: CASSLGQRGGNDQPQHF.

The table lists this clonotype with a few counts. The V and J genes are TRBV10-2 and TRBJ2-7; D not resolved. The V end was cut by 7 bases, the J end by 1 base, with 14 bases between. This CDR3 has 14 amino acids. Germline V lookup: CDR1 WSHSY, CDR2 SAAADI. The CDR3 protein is CASNHADGSYEQYF. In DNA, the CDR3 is TGCGCCAGCAATCACGCGGACGGTTCCTACGAGCAGTACTTC.

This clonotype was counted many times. The CDR3 sequence: CASSLGQRNTEAFF. CDR3 bases: TGTGCCAGCAGCCTTGGACAGCGGAACACTGAAGCTTTCTTT. This sequence joins TRBV5-6 and TRBJ1-1, with D perhaps TRBD1 (6 bases). V lost 4 bases and J lost 1, with 11 bases in between. The CDR3 totals 14 residues. CDR1 SGHDT and CDR2 YYEEEE come from the germline V gene.

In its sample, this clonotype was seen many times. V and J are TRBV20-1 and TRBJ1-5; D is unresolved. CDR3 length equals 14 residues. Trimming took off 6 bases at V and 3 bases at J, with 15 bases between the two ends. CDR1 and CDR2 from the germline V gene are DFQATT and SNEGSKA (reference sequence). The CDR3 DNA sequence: TGCAGTGCCAAAGGCGGCAGATACAATCAGCCCCAGCATTTT. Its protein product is CSAKGGRYNQPQHF.

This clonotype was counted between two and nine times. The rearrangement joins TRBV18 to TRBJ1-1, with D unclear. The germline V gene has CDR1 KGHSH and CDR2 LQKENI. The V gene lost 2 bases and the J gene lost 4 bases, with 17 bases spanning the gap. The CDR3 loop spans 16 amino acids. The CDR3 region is CASSPWARRGSTEAFF. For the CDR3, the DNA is TGTGCCAGCTCACCATGGGCCAGGCGAGGGAGCACTGAAGCTTTCTTT.

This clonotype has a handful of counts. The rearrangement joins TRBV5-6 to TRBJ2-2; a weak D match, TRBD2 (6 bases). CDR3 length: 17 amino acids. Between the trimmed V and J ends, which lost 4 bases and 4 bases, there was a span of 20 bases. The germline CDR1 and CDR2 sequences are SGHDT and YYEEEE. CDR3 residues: CASSQLTGRGGTGELFF. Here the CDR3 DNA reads TGTGCCAGCAGCCAGCTCACCGGGAGAGGAGGCACCGGGGAGCTGTTTTTT.

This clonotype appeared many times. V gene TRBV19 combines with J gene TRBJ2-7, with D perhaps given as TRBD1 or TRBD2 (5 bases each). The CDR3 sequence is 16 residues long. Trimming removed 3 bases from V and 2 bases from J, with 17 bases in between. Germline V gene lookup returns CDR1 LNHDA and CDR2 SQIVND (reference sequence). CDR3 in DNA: TGTGCCAGTAGTATTGGTTTGAGGGGCGCTACCTACGAGCAGTACTTC. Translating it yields CASSIGLRGATYEQYF.

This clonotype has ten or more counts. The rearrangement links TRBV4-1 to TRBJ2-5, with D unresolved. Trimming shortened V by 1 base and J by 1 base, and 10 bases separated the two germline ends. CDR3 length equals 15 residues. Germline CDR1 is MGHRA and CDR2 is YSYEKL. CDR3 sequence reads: CASSQVEYLQETQYF. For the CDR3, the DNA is TGCGCCAGCAGCCAAGTGGAATATCTCCAAGAGACCCAGTACTTC.

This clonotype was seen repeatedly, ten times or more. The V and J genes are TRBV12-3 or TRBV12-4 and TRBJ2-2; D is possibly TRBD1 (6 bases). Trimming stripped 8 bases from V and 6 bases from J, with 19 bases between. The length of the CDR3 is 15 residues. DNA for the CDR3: TGTGCCAGCGGCTTTACAGGGTTGACCTCCGGGGAGCTGTTTTTT. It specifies CASGFTGLTSGELFF.

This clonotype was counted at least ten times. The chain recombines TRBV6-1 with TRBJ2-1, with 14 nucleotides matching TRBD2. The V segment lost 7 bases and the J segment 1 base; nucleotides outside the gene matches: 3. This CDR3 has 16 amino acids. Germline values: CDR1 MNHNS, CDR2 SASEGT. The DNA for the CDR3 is TGTGCCAGCAAAGGACTAGCGGGAGGATCCTACAATGAGCAGTTCTTC. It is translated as CASKGLAGGSYNEQFF.

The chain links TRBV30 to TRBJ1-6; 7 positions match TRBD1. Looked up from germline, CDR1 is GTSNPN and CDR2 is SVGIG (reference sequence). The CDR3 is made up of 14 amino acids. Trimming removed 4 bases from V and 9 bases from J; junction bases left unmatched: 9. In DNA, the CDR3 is TGTGCCTGGAACACCGGGACAGAGACTTCACCCCTCCACTTT. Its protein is CAWNTGTETSPLHF. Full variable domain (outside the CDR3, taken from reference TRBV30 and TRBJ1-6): SQTIHQWPATLVQPVGSPLSLECTVEGTSNPNLYWYRQAAGRGLQLLFYSVGIGQISSEVPQNLSASRPQDRQFILSSKKLLLSDSGFYLCAWNTGTETSPLHFGNGTRLTVT.

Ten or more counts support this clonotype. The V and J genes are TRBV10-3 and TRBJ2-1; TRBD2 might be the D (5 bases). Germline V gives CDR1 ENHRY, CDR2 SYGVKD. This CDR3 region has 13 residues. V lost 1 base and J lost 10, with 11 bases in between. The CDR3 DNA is TGTGCCATCAGTGAGTTCGGGGTTGGAGAGCAGTTCTTC. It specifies CAISEFGVGEQFF.

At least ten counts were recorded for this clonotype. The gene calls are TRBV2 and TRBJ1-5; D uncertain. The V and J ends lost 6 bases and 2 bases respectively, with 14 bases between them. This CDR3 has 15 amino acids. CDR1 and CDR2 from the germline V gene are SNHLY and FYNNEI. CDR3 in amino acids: CASRGGSSGNQPQHF. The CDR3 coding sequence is TGTGCCAGCAGGGGAGGGAGTTCCGGCAATCAGCCCCAGCATTTT.

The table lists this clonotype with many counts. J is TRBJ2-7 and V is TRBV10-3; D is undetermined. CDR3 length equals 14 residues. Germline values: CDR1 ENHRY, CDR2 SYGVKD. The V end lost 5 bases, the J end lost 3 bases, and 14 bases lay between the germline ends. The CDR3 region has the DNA TGTGCCATCAGTAACGGCCCTGATAACTACGAGCAGTACTTC. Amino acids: CAISNGPDNYEQYF.

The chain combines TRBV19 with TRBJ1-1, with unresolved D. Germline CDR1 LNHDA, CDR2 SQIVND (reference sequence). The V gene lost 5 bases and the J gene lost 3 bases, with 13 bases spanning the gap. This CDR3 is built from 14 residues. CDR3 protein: CASSVQGLHTEAFF. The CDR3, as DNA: TGTGCCAGTAGTGTCCAAGGTTTACACACTGAAGCTTTCTTT.

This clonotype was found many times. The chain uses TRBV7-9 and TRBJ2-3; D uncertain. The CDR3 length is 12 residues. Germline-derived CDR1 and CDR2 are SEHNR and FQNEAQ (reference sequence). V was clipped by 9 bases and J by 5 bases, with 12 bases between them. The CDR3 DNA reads TGTGCCAGTTGCGATCTTCAAGATACGCAGTATTTT. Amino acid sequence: CASCDLQDTQYF.

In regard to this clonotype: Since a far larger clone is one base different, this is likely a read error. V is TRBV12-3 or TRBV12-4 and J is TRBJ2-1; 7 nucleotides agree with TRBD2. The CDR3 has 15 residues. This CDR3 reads CASRPGGRVYNERFF. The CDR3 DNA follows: TGTGCCAGCCGCCCCGGTGGGAGGGTCTACAATGAGCGGTTCTTC.